This T cell receptor beta chain comes out of a study of blood T cell repertoires in COVID-19. Cohort 3 recovery required two negative PCRs, clearance, or symptom resolution. The germline V gene encodes CDR1 MNHNS and CDR2 SASEGT. There are 14 residues in the CDR3. V dropped 2 bases and J dropped 8 bases, with 12 bases sitting between them. The method was immunoSEQ multiplex PCR; TCRdb's version includes in-frame clones alone and lacks a portion of them. The profile covers approximately 260,000 clones, with under 95% appearing a single time and less than 2.5% taken by the ten largest. This clone showed up just once.

Sequenced material: PBMCs or T cells enriched from blood (not recorded which). The V call is TRBV6-1, the J call TRBJ1-4, with TRBD1 as a possible D gene (6 bases). The TCR comes from a young woman who had recovered from COVID-19. The CDR3 sequence is CASSELGAREKLFF. CDR3 DNA: TGTGCCAGCAGTGAACTGGGGGCCCGGGAAAAACTGTTTTTT.